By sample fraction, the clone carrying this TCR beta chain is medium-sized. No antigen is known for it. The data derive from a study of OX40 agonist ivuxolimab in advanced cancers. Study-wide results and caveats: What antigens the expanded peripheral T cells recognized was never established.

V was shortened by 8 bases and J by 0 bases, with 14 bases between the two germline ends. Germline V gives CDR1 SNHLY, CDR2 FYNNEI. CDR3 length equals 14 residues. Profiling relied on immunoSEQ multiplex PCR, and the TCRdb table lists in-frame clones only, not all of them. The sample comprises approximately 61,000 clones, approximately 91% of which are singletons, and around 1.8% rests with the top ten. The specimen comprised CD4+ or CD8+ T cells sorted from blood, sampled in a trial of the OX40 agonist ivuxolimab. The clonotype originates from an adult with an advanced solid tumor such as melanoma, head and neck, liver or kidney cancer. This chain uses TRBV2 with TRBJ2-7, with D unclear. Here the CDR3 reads CASRPTGSSYEQYF. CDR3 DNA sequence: TGTGCCAGCCGTCCAACGGGTTCCTCCTACGAGCAGTACTTC.